This entry lists 31 T cell receptor beta chains sequenced from one sample in a study of shared clonotypes between healthy human individuals. Method: immunoSEQ multiplex PCR; TCRdb's copy keeps in-frame clones and lacks some. The sample has around 2.1 million clones, about 92% seen once. Naive CD8 cells comprised CD45RO-negative, CCR7-positively selected cells, excluding terminally differentiated effector memory CD45RA+ cells. The specimen was naive CD8+ T cells from PBMCs. Source of these receptors: a man younger than 35 in good health. Some clones in this sample may be carry-over from other donors' samples.

The rearrangement joins TRBV4-2 to TRBJ2-7; D remains unclear. Germline V lookup: CDR1 LGHNA, CDR2 YNFKEQ. V lost 1 base and J lost 3, with 7 bases in between. This CDR3 contains 13 residues. CDR3: CASSQGPVYEQYF. In nucleotides, the CDR3 is TGTGCCAGCAGCCAAGGCCCGGTCTACGAGCAGTACTTC.

J is TRBJ2-3 and V is TRBV7-3; the D gene is possibly TRBD1 (6 bases). The CDR3 contains 14 residues. Trimming pared 2 bases from V and 4 bases from J, leaving 10 bases between. Germline V lookup: CDR1 SGHTA, CDR2 FQGTGA. The CDR3 DNA sequence: TGTGCCAGCAGCTTAGCAGGGGTCCCAGATACGCAGTATTTT. Its translation is CASSLAGVPDTQYF. Filled out from reference TRBV7-3 and TRBJ2-3, the complete variable domain reads GAGVSQTPSNKVTEKGKYVELRCDPISGHTALYWYRQSLGQGPEFLIYFQGTGAADDSGLPNDRFFAVRPEGSVSTLKIQRTERGDSAVYLCASSLAGVPDTQYFGPGTRLTVL.

The V and J genes are TRBV19 and TRBJ1-2; D perhaps matches TRBD1 (5 bases). Germline V gene lookup returns CDR1 LNHDA and CDR2 SQIVND (reference sequence). CDR3 length: 15 amino acids. V lost 6 bases and J 2 bases, leaving 16 bases between the germline ends. CDR3: CASSSEPGLNYGYTF. In DNA form, the CDR3 reads TGTGCCAGTAGCAGCGAACCGGGGCTAAACTATGGCTACACCTTC.

Details on this clone: The sample has other DNA sequences that encode this CDR3 too. The chain recombines TRBV5-1 with TRBJ2-3; D could derive from TRBD1 or TRBD2 (7 bases each). Germline V lookup: CDR1 SGHRS, CDR2 YFSETQ. Trimming pared 0 bases from V and 6 bases from J, leaving 14 bases between. CDR3 length: 15 residues. In nucleotides, the CDR3 is TGCGCCAGCAGCTTGGGACAGGGAGGGACCGATACGCAGTATTTT. Its protein is CASSLGQGGTDTQYF.

Turning to this clone: Compared with germline, one end of the junction differs, possibly owing to a read error. This chain's CDR3 is CASSGTSGSKLNF. The DNA for the CDR3 is TGTGCCAGCAGTGGGACTAGCGGGAGCAAATTGAACTTC. V gene TRBV25-1 combines with J gene TRBJ2-7, with 13 positions matching TRBD2. The CDR3 runs 13 residues. Germline V gene data show CDR1 as MGHDK and CDR2 as SYGVNS.

V gene TRBV2 combines with J gene TRBJ2-5; 9 nucleotides line up with TRBD2. Germline values: CDR1 SNHLY, CDR2 FYNNEI. There are 16 residues in the CDR3. The trim removed 7 bases at V and 5 bases at J, leaving 14 bases unmatched. The CDR3 DNA reads as TGTGCCAGCATCCCCCGGGGCGGGAGGGCCGGTGAGACCCAGTACTTC. It specifies CASIPRGGRAGETQYF.

Details on this clone: The same CDR3 also results from other DNA sequences found in this sample. The V gene is TRBV7-2, the J gene TRBJ1-1; no reliable D call. Trimming left V 0 bases short and J 3 bases short, with 2 bases between. The CDR3 runs to 12 residues. Germline values: CDR1 SGHTA, CDR2 FQGNSA. The DNA for the CDR3 is TGTGCCAGCAGCTTAGCTTACACTGAAGCTTTCTTT. This translates into CASSLAYTEAFF.

DNA of the CDR3: TGTGCCAGTAGTAAATTGGAGGCAACATCCGACACTGAAGCTTTCTTT. Protein sequence: CASSKLEATSDTEAFF. The J gene is TRBJ1-1, the V gene TRBV19; D is ambiguous. Germline V gene lookup returns CDR1 LNHDA and CDR2 SQIVND (reference sequence). The CDR3 is 16 residues long. V was clipped by 4 bases and J by 3 bases, with 18 bases between them.

This chain uses TRBV7-9 with TRBJ2-2; TRBD2 aligns across 7 bases. CDR3 length equals 17 residues. Germline loops: CDR1 SEHNR, CDR2 FQNEAQ (reference sequence). The V segment lost 5 bases and the J segment 5 bases; nucleotides outside the gene matches: 14. As DNA, the CDR3 is TGTGCCAGCAGCCCCCGGGGAGGGACCTACGGGACCGGGGAGCTGTTTTTT. It codes for CASSPRGGTYGTGELFF.

The V gene is TRBV2, the J gene TRBJ2-7, with TRBD2 identical over 11 bases. Looked up from germline, CDR1 is SNHLY and CDR2 is FYNNEI. The junction had 8 bases not matched to a gene; V was cut back by 7 bases and J by 3 bases. The CDR3 contains 15 residues. CDR3 amino acids: CASNFPGLAVYEQYF. In nucleotides, the CDR3 is TGTGCCAGCAATTTCCCGGGACTAGCGGTCTACGAGCAGTACTTC.

This clone was counted once. The rearrangement links TRBV27 to TRBJ2-1; 9 nucleotides match TRBD2. Germline V gene lookup returns CDR1 MNHEY and CDR2 SMNVEV (reference sequence). The ends lost 6 bases at V and 2 bases at J; junction bases unmatched: 5. The CDR3 covers 15 residues. CDR3 sequence reads: CASSARLAAYNEQFF. DNA of the CDR3: TGTGCCAGCAGCGCTCGACTAGCGGCCTACAATGAGCAGTTCTTC.

CDR3 region: CASIPTGQEDYEQYF. CDR3 sequence (DNA): TGTGCCAGCATCCCCACTGGGCAGGAAGACTACGAGCAGTACTTC. The chain links TRBV7-9 to TRBJ2-7; D not resolved. Germline CDR1 reads SEHNR; CDR2 reads FQNEAQ (reference sequence). Trimming stripped 7 bases from V and 3 bases from J, with 19 bases between. CDR3 size: 15 residues.

The chain joins TRBV9 to TRBJ1-5; TRBD1 is a possible D gene (5 bases). The V gene's germline CDR1 is SGDLS and CDR2 YYNGEE. There are 13 residues in the CDR3. The ends were cut back, 4 bases at V and 4 bases at J, with 9 bases in the middle. This chain's CDR3 is CASSLRTNQPQHF. In DNA, the CDR3 is TGTGCCAGCAGCCTGCGGACAAATCAGCCCCAGCATTTT.

Concerning this clone itself: Other DNA sequences of this sample code for an identical CDR3. The chain couples TRBV5-6 to TRBJ2-7, with D perhaps matching TRBD1 (5 bases). Trimming stripped 5 bases from V and 0 bases from J, with 9 bases between. This CDR3 is built from 13 residues. The germline CDR1 and CDR2 sequences are SGHDT and YYEEEE. In DNA form, the CDR3 reads TGTGCCAGCAGGGGGCAAAGCTCCTACGAGCAGTACTTC. The encoded protein is CASRGQSSYEQYF.

This chain joins TRBV5-4 and TRBJ2-3, with D tentatively TRBD2 (6 bases). Germline CDR1 and CDR2: SGHNT and YYREEE (reference sequence). With 0 bases removed from V and 5 bases from J, the gap between germline ends came to 22 bases. The CDR3 is 18 amino acids. The CDR3 protein is CASSLGVAETGLVDTQYF. The CDR3 bases are TGTGCCAGCAGCTTGGGGGTAGCGGAAACCGGATTAGTAGATACGCAGTATTTT. Filled out from reference TRBV5-4 and TRBJ2-3, the complete variable domain reads ETGVTQSPTHLIKTRGQQVTLRCSSQSGHNTVSWYQQALGQGPQFIFQYYREEENGRGNFPPRFSGLQFPNYSSELNVNALELDDSALYLCASSLGVAETGLVDTQYFGPGTRLTVL.

Regarding this clone: Mismatch with germline at one junction end may stem from a read error. The chain employs TRBV2 and TRBJ2-3; D may correspond to TRBD1 or TRBD2 (5 bases each). CDR1 SNHLY and CDR2 FYNNEI come from the germline V gene. The CDR3 is made up of 12 amino acids. CDR3 DNA sequence: TGTGCCAGCTCTCGGGGCGGAGTAGGAATGGATTTT. The encoded protein is CASSRGGVGMDF.

This clone has a single count. The J gene is TRBJ2-5, the V gene TRBV7-7; D is unclear. Germline CDR1 is SSHAT and CDR2 is FNYEAQ (reference sequence). The CDR3 contains 13 residues. With 3 bases removed from V and 1 base from J, the gap between germline ends came to 6 bases. This CDR3 is CASSLALQETQYF. DNA of the CDR3: TGTGCCAGCAGCTTGGCGCTCCAAGAGACCCAGTACTTC.

A single count supports this clone. The chain carries TRBV27 and TRBJ2-7; D ambiguous. Germline values: CDR1 MNHEY, CDR2 SMNVEV (reference sequence). V lost 2 bases to trimming and J lost 6 bases, with 17 bases between them. CDR3 length: 15 residues. CDR3 in amino acids: CASSLQRTNLGEQYF. In DNA form, the CDR3 reads TGTGCCAGCAGTTTACAAAGGACGAACCTTGGCGAGCAGTACTTC.

The rearrangement uses TRBV10-2 and TRBJ1-1; 9 bases fit TRBD1. Germline trimming cut 10 bases from V and 1 base from J; bases unmatched to any gene: 4. This CDR3 contains 13 residues. CDR1 and CDR2 (germline): WSHSY, SAAADI. CDR3 protein: CATSDRGNTEAFF. DNA of the CDR3: TGCGCCACCTCGGACAGGGGGAACACTGAAGCTTTCTTT.

The genes are TRBV28 and TRBJ2-5, with D possibly matching TRBD1 (5 bases). Germline CDR1 MDHEN, CDR2 SYDVKM. The CDR3 is made up of 16 amino acids. The germline V and J ends were trimmed by 2 bases and 5 bases, with 18 bases remaining between them. CDR3 residues: CASSLVLAGLGETQYF. CDR3 nucleotide sequence: TGTGCCAGCAGTTTAGTGTTAGCAGGGCTTGGGGAGACCCAGTACTTC.

V gene TRBV28 combines with J gene TRBJ2-1, with no clear D. Germline CDR1 MDHEN, CDR2 SYDVKM. The CDR3 spans 13 residues. Trimming pared 3 bases from V and 5 bases from J, leaving 8 bases between. The CDR3 protein is CASSLPADNEQFF. The DNA for the CDR3 is TGTGCCAGCAGTTTGCCAGCCGACAATGAGCAGTTCTTC.

V and J are TRBV6-5 and TRBJ2-7; tentative D call: TRBD2 (6 bases). The CDR3 totals 15 residues. CDR1 MNHEY and CDR2 SVGAGI come from the germline V gene. V lost 2 bases to trimming and J lost 1 base, with 12 bases between them. The CDR3 is CASSYDGSGSYEQYF. Written as DNA, the CDR3 is TGTGCCAGCAGTTACGATGGTAGCGGATCCTACGAGCAGTACTTC.

V usage is TRBV14 and J usage is TRBJ1-2; D might be TRBD1 (5 bases). V was trimmed by 5 bases and J by 2 bases, leaving 21 bases between them. CDR3 length: 17 residues. The V gene's germline CDR1 is SGHDN and CDR2 FVKESK. CDR3 loop: CASSAHIGAQTNYGYTF. In DNA form, the CDR3 reads TGTGCCAGCAGCGCTCACATAGGGGCGCAGACCAACTATGGCTACACCTTC.

Of note for this clone: Other nucleotide sequences in the sample specify the same CDR3. The chain recombines TRBV19 with TRBJ1-1, with D perhaps matching TRBD1 (5 bases). Trimming pared 3 bases from V and 5 bases from J, leaving 10 bases between. The CDR3 spans 13 residues. The germline V gene encodes CDR1 LNHDA and CDR2 SQIVND (reference sequence). The CDR3 region has the DNA TGTGCCAGTAGTATGGGGGGTTGGACTGAAGCTTTCTTT. Translated, it gives CASSMGGWTEAFF. Complete variable domain (other parts from reference TRBV19 and TRBJ1-1): DGGITQSPKYLFRKEGQNVTLSCEQNLNHDAMYWYRQDPGQGLRLIYYSQIVNDFQKGDIAEGYSVSREKKESFPLTVTSAQKNPTAFYLCASSMGGWTEAFFGQGTRLTVV.

This CDR3 is CARRWSTGELFF. In nucleotides, the CDR3 is TGTGCCAGGCGGTGGTCGACCGGGGAGCTGTTTTTT. The rearrangement links TRBV11-3 to TRBJ2-2, with D unclear. The CDR3 is 12 amino acids. The germline gives CDR1 SGHNT, CDR2 YENEEA. V gave up 9 bases and J gave up 5 bases, with 10 bases separating them. Full variable domain (remainder filled in from reference TRBV11-3 and TRBJ2-2): EAGVVQSPRYKIIEKKQPVAFWCNPISGHNTLYWYLQNLGQGPELLIRYENEEAVDDSQLPKDRFSAERLKGVDSTLKIQPAELGDSAVYLCARRWSTGELFFGEGSRLTVL.

V usage is TRBV7-9 and J usage is TRBJ1-4; D might be TRBD1 (5 bases). This CDR3 is built from 15 residues. Deletions cut 2 bases from V and 4 bases from J, with 11 bases between. Germline CDR1 is SEHNR and CDR2 is FQNEAQ (reference sequence). The CDR3 bases are TGTGCCAGCAGCTTACCAGGGAGAGGTAATGAAAAACTGTTTTTT. This codes for CASSLPGRGNEKLFF.

The genes are TRBV5-1 and TRBJ2-3, with D maybe TRBD2 (6 bases). Germline loops: CDR1 SGHRS, CDR2 YFSETQ. The CDR3 is 13 residues long. Deletions cut 7 bases from V and 6 bases from J, with 15 bases between. The CDR3 DNA reads as TGCGCCAGCCAGCTCACTGCGGGGGATACGCAGTATTTT. Its protein is CASQLTAGDTQYF.

This sequence joins TRBV7-9 and TRBJ2-5; TRBD1 might be the D (5 bases). CDR3 size: 16 residues. V was clipped by 4 bases and J by 5 bases, with 20 bases between them. Germline CDR1 is SEHNR and CDR2 is FQNEAQ (reference sequence). The CDR3 DNA sequence: TGTGCCAGCAGCTCCCTCTCGCCAGGGCGGTCGGAGACCCAGTACTTC. Translating it yields CASSSLSPGRSETQYF. Full variable domain (missing parts from reference TRBV7-9 and TRBJ2-5): DTGVSQNPRHKITKRGQNVTFRCDPISEHNRLYWYRQTLGQGPEFLTYFQNEAQLEKSRLLSDRFSAERPKGSFSTLEIQRTEQGDSAMYLCASSSLSPGRSETQYFGPGTRLLVL.

The V gene is TRBV9, the J gene TRBJ2-1, with D tentatively TRBD1 or TRBD2 (6 bases each). Per the germline V gene, CDR1 is SGDLS and CDR2 is YYNGEE. Trimming took off 4 bases at V and 0 bases at J, with 11 bases between the two ends. The CDR3 length is 15 residues. The CDR3 here is CASSPQGGSYNEQFF. The CDR3 bases are TGTGCCAGCAGCCCACAGGGAGGCTCCTACAATGAGCAGTTCTTC.

The chain employs TRBV5-6 and TRBJ2-7, with TRBD2 as a possible D gene (5 bases). Germline V CDR1 and CDR2: SGHDT, YYEEEE. CDR3 length: 13 amino acids. V was pared by 4 bases and J by 2 bases, with 10 bases between. The CDR3 loop is CASSPVEAYEQYF. The DNA of the CDR3 is TGTGCCAGCAGCCCCGTGGAGGCCTACGAGCAGTACTTC. Supplemented by reference TRBV5-6 and TRBJ2-7, the full variable domain reads DAGVTQSPTHLIKTRGQQVTLRCSPKSGHDTVSWYQQALGQGPQFIFQYYEEEERQRGNFPDRFSGHQFPNYSSELNVNALLLGDSALYLCASSPVEAYEQYFGPGTRLTVT.

This chain uses TRBV6-6 with TRBJ2-7; 12 nucleotides align to TRBD1. Germline CDR1 and CDR2: MNHNY and SVGAGI (reference sequence). The CDR3 totals 13 residues. Trimming at V came to 8 bases and at J to 5 bases, leaving 4 bases not matched to a gene. The CDR3 DNA is TGTGCCAGCGGGGGACAGGGGGCCAACGAGCAGTACTTC. Its protein is CASGGQGANEQYF.